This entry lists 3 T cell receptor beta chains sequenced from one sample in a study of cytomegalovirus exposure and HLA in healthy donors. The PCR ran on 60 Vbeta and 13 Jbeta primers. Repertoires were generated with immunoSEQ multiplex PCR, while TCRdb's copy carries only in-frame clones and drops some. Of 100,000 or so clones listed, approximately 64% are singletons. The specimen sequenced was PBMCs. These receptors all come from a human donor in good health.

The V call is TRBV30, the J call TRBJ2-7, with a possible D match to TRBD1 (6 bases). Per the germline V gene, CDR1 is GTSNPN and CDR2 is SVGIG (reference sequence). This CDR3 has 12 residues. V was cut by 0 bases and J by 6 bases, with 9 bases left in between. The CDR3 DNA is TGTGCCTGGAGTGTGAGGGGGATCGAGCAGTACTTC. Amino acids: CAWSVRGIEQYF.

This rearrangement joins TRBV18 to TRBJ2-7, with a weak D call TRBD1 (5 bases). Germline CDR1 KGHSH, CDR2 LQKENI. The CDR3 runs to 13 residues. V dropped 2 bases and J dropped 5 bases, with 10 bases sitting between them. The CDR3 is CASSPRGPDEQYF. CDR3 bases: TGTGCCAGCTCACCAAGGGGTCCCGACGAGCAGTACTTC. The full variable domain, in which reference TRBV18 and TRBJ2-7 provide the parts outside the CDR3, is NAGVMQNPRHLVRRRGQEARLRCSPMKGHSHVYWYRQLPEEGLKFMVYLQKENIIDESGMPKERFSAEFPKEGPSILRIQQVVRGDSAAYFCASSPRGPDEQYFGPGTRLTVT.

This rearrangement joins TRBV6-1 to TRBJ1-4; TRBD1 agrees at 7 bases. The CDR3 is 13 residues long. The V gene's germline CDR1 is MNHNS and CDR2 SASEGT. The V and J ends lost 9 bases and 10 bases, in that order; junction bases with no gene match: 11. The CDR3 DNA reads TGTGCCAGGAGGGGGACATCAGGGGGAAAACTGTTTTTT. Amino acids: CARRGTSGGKLFF.